This TCR beta chain was captured by sequencing in a study of cytomegalovirus exposure and HLA in healthy donors. Broader study findings: The study labeled 170 or so TCR beta chains cytomegalovirus-associated.

Regarding this clone: The antigen remains unidentified.

This CDR3 has 16 amino acids. Deletions cut 3 bases from V and 6 bases from J, with 19 bases between. CDR1 is MDHEN, CDR2 SYDVKM, per germline. TCRdb's table, derived via immunoSEQ multiplex PCR, lists solely in-frame clones and lacks some. The repertoire holds about 78,000 clones, with 95% to 97% as singletons. This chain joins TRBV28 and TRBJ2-3; possible D gene TRBD1, 6 bases. Material: PBMCs. The receptor was derived from a man younger than 35 in good health and CMV-seropositive. Here the CDR3 reads CASSFLGRGIEDTQYF. The DNA for the CDR3 is TGTGCCAGCAGTTTTCTTGGCAGGGGAATTGAGGATACGCAGTATTTT. Combining the CDR3 with reference TRBV28 and TRBJ2-3 gives the whole variable domain DVKVTQSSRYLVKRTGEKVFLECVQDMDHENMFWYRQDPGLGLRLIYFSYDVKMKEKGDIPEGYSVSREKKERFSLILESASTNQTSMYLCASSFLGRGIEDTQYFGPGTRLTVL.